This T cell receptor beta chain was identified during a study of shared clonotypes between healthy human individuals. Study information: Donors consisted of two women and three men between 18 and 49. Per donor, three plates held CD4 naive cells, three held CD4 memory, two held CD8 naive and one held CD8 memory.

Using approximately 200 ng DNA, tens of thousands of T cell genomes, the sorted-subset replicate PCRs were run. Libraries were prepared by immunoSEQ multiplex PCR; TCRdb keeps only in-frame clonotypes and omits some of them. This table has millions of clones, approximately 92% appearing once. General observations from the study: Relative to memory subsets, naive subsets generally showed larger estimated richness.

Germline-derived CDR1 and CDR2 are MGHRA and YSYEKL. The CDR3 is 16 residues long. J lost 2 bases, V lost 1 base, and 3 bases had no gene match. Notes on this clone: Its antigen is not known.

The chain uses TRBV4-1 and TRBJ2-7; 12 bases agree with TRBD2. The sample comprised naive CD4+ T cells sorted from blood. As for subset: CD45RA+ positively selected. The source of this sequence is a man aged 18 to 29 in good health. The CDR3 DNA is TGCGCCAGCAGCCAAGCCCCTAGCGGGAGGGCCTACGAGCAGTACTTC. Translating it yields CASSQAPSGRAYEQYF.